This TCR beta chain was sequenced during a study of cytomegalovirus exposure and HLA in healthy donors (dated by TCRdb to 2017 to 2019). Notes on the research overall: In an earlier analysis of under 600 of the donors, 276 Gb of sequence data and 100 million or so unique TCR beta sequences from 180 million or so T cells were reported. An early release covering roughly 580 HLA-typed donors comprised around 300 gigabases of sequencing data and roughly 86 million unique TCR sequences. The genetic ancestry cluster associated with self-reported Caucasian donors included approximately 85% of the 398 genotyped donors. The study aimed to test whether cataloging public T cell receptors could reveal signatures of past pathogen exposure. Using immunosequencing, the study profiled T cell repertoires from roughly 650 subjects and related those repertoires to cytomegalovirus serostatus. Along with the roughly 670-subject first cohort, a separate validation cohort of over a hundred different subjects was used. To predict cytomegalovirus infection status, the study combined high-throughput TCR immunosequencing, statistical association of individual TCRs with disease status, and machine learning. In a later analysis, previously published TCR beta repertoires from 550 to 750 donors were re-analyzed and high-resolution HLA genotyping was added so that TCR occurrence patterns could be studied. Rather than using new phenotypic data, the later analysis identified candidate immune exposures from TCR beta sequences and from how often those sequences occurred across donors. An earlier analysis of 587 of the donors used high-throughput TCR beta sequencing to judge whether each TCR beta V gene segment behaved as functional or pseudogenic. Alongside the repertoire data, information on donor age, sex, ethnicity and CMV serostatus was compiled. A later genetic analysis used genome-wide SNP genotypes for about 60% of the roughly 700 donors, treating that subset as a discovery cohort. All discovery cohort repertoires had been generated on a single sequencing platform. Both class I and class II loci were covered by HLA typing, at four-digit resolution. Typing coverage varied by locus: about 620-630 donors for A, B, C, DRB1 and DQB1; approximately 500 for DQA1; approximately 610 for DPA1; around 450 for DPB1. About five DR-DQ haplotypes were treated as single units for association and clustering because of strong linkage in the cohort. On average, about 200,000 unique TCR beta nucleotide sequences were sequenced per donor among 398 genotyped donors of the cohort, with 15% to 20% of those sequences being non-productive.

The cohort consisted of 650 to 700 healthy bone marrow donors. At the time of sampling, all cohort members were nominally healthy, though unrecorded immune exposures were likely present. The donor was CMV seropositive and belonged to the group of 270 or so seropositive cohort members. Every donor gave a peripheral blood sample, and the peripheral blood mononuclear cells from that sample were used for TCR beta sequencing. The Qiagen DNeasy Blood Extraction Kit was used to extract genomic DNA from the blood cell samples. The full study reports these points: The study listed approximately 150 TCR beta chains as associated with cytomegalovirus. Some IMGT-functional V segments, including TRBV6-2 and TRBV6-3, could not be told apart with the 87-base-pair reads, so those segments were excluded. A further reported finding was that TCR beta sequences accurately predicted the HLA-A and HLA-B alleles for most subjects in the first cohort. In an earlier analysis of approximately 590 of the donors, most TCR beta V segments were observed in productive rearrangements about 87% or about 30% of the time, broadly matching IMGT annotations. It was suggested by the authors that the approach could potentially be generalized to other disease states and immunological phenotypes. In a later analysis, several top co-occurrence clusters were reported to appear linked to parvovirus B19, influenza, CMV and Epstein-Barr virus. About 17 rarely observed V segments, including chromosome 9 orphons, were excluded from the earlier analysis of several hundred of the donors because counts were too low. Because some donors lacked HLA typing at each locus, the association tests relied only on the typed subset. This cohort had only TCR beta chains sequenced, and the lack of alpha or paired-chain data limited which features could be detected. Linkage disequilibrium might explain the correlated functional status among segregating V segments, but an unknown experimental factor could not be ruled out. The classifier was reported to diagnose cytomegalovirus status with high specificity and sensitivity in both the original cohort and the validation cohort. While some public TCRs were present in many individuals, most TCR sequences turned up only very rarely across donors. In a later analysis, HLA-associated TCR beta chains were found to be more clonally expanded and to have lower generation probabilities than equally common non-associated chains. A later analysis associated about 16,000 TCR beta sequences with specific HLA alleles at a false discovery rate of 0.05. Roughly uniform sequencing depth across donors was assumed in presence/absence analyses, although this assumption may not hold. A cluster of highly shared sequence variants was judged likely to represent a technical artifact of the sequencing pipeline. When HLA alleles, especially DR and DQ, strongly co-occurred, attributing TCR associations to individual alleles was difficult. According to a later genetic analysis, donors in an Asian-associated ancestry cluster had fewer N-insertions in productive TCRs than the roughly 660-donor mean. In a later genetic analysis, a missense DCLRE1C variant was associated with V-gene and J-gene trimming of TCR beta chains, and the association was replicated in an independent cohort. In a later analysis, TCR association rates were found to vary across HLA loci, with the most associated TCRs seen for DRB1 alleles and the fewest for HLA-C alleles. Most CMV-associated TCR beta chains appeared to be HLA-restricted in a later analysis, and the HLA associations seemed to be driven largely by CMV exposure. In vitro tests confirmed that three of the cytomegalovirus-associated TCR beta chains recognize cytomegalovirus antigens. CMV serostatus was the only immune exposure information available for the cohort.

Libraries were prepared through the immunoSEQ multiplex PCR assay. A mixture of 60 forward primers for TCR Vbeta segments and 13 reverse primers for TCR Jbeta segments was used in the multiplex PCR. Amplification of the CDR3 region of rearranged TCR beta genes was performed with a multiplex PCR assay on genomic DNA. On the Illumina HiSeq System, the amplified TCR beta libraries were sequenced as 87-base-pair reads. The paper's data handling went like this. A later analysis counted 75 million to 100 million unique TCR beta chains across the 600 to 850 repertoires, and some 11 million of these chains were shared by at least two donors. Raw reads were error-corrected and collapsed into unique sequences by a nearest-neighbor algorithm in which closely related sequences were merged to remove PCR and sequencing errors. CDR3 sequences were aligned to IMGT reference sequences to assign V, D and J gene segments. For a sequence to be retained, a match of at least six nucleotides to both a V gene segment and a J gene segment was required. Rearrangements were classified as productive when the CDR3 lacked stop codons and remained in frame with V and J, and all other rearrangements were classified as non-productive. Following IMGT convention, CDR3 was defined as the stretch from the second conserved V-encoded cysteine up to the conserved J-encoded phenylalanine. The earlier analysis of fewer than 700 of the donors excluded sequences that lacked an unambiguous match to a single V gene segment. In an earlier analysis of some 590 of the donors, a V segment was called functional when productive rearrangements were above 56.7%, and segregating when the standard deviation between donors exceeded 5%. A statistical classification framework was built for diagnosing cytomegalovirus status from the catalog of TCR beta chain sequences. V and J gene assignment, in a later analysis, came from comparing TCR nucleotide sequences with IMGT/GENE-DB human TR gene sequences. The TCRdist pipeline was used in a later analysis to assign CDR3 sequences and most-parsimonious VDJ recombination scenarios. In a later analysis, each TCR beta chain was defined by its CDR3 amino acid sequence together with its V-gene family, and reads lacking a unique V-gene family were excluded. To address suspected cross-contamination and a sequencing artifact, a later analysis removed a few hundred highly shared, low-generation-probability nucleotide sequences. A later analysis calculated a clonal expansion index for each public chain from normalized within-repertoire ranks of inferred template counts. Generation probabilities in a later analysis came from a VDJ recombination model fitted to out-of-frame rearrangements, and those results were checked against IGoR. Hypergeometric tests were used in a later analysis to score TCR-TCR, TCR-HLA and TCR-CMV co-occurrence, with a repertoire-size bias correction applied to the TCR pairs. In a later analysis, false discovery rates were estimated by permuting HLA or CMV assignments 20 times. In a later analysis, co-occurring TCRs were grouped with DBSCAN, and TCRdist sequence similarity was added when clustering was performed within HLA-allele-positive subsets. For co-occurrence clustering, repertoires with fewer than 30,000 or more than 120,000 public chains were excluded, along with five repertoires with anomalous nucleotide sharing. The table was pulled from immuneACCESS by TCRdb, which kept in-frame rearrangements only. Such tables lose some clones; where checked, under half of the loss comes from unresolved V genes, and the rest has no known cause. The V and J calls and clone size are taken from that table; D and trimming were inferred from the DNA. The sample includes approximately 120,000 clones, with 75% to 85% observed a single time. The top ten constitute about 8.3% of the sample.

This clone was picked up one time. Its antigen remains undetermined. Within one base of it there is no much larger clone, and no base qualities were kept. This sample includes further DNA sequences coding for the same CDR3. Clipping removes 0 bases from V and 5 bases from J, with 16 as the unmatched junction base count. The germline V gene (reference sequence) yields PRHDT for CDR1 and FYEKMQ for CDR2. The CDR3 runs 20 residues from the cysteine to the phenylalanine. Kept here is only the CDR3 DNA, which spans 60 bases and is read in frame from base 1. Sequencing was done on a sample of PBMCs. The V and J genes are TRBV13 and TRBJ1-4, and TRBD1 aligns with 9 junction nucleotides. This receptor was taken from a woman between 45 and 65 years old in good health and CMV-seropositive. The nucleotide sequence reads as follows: TGTGCCAGCAGCTTAGGCCGCTTGTGGGACAGGGAACTAGGGAATGAAAAACTGTTTTTT. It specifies CASSLGRLWDRELGNEKLFF.